This TCR beta chain appears in the sequencing data of a study of PD-1 blockade in classical Hodgkin lymphoma. The study's findings and limits: A significant rise in TCR diversity by C4D1 was seen for CD4+ but not CD8+ cells. Newly diagnosed patients reportedly had lower baseline TCR diversity than healthy donors.

CDR1 is WNHNN and CDR2 is SYGVQD in the germline V gene (reference sequence). CDR3 size: 13 residues. Trimming pared 3 bases from V and 5 bases from J, leaving 8 bases between. Generated by immunoSEQ multiplex PCR, the TCRdb table keeps only in-frame clones and is missing some. In the table there are about 14,000 clones, around three quarters of which are singletons. This clone occurred a few times. The target antigen is unknown. Relapse was seen in all patients after autologous stem cell transplantation, and brentuximab vedotin exposure was variable. The starting material was peripheral blood mononuclear cells (PBMCs), obtained at baseline. This sequence joins TRBV10-1 and TRBJ1-5; possibly TRBD1 for D (5 bases). This clonotype was obtained from a human donor with classical Hodgkin lymphoma. CDR3 nucleotide sequence: TGCGCCAGCAGTGAAGGCAGGGATCAGCCCCAGCATTTT. Translation: CASSEGRDQPQHF.